This T cell receptor beta chain was sequenced for a study of OX40 agonist ivuxolimab in advanced cancers. Notes on the research overall: Ivuxolimab was an agonistic, fully human IgG2 monoclonal antibody directed against OX40 (CD134), a costimulatory receptor. Intravenous ivuxolimab was administered to patients every 2 weeks at six dose levels: 0.01, 0.1, 0.3, 1.5, 3 and 10 mg/kg. Among the 52 dose-escalation patients, approximately 20 had hepatocellular carcinoma, approximately 15 melanoma, 9 renal cell carcinoma and 9 head and neck cancer. The dose-escalation cohort was 80% to 90% male with a mean age of around 64 years, ranging from about 23 to 85. Prior anti-PD-1, anti-PD-L1 or anti-CTLA-4 therapy was permitted, and checkpoint inhibitors had been received by more than 35% of dose-escalation patients. Partial responses were achieved by three dose-escalation patients, of whom one had hepatocellular carcinoma and two had cutaneous melanoma. The purpose of peripheral TCRbeta sequencing was to test whether ivuxolimab changed TCR sequence diversity and led to clonal T-cell expansion. The paper describes the monotherapy dose-escalation part (N of about 54 patients) of the phase I trial of ivuxolimab. Study-wide conclusions, independent of this receptor: Low levels of normalized T-cell clonal expansion were also seen in some nonresponding patients. The antigen specificity of the clonally expanded peripheral T cells was not determined. In the 0.1-3.0 mg/kg groups, partial responders had among the lowest normalized peripheral clonal expansion, particularly in CD8+ T cells. After ivuxolimab, CD8+ T cells had more expanded clones than CD4+ T cells on average. At doses from 0.1 to 3.0 mg/kg, clonal expansion was seen in both CD4+ and CD8+ blood T cells between baseline and week 6.

Patients with autoimmune disease history or receiving systemic immunosuppression were excluded from the trial. Peripheral blood for TCR sequencing was collected from all dose cohorts at baseline, on cycle 4 day 1, and on cycle 7 day 1. The samples were taken from a phase I, first-in-human, multicenter, open-label dose-escalation trial of ivuxolimab. Adults with locally advanced or metastatic melanoma, renal cell, hepatocellular, or head and neck squamous cell carcinoma were enrolled in the trial. Before TCR sequencing, CD4+ T cells and CD8+ T cells from peripheral blood were sorted into separate populations. The CDR3 sequence holds 16 residues, the cysteine and phenylalanine included. CDR3 DNA only is kept here, 48 bases in frame from base 1. Deletion took 4 bases off V and 2 bases off J, with a span of 13 bases between the germline ends. From a lookup of the germline V gene, CDR1 and CDR2 are SGHRS and YFSETQ.

To sequence the TCRbeta CDR3 region, genomic DNA was isolated from the sorted cells. The immunoSEQ Assay was used for sequencing of TCRbeta CDR3 regions. TCRdb provides this immuneACCESS table in a form limited to in-frame rearrangements. Some clones are lacking; in checked studies, under half of them reflect an unresolved V gene, and why the rest are absent is not known. This sample is represented by roughly 16,000 clones; 76% of them were singletons. The top ten constitute less than 55% of the sample. For this clone: The clone's antigen remains unknown. Base qualities are not at hand, and no much larger clone is one base apart.

The receptor was derived from an adult with an advanced solid tumor such as melanoma, head and neck, liver or kidney cancer. The sample was CD4+ or CD8+ T cells sorted from blood, taken in a trial of the OX40 agonist ivuxolimab. The chain links TRBV5-1 with TRBJ2-6; TRBD2 is perhaps the D gene, given 5 matching bases. The base sequence is TGCGCCAGCAGCCAAGGACGGGGAACTGGGGCCAACGTCCTGACTTTC. This translates into CASSQGRGTGANVLTF.